The 28 T cell receptor beta chains in this list originate from one sample, sequenced in a study of T-cell memory formation after mild COVID-19. MiXCR was run by TCRdb on the 5' RACE reads, yielding one entry per CDR3 protein. This repertoire shows about 360,000 distinct CDR3 sequences, approximately 15% found once; its top ten account for under 25%. Input material: PBMCs or a T cell subset sorted from them (not recorded which). The source of these receptors is a man in his late teens or twenties who had mild COVID-19 (a few samples of this study predate the infection). Cell type and time point are not known.

V gene TRBV9 combines with J gene TRBJ1-6; TRBD1 might be the D (6 bases). CDR1 and CDR2 (germline): SGDLS, YYNGEE. V gave up 6 bases and J gave up 10 bases, with 17 bases separating them. This CDR3 is built from 14 residues. This chain's CDR3 is CASTGGGIGSPLHF. In DNA form, the CDR3 reads TGTGCCAGCACCGGAGGGGGTATCGGGTCACCCCTCCACTTT.

Only a few counts were recorded for this clonotype. The V call is TRBV5-1, the J call TRBJ2-7, with TRBD1 identical over 11 bases. Per the germline V gene, CDR1 is SGHRS and CDR2 is YFSETQ. V shed 4 bases, J shed 9 bases, and the junction held 6 bases outside the gene matches. There are 13 residues in the CDR3. The CDR3 bases are TGCGCCAGCAGCGCCGGACAGGGGGCGCGGCAGTACGTC. Protein: CASSAGQGARQYV.

There are many counts of this clonotype. This chain uses TRBV12-3 or TRBV12-4 with TRBJ2-5; D is ambiguous. Trimming took 3 bases from V and 5 from J, leaving 4 bases between them. The CDR3 sequence is 11 residues long. CDR3 region: CASSFYETQYF. The CDR3 DNA is TGTGCCAGCAGTTTCTACGAGACCCAGTACTTC.

The rearrangement links TRBV5-1 to TRBJ2-7; D unresolved. The CDR3 runs to 13 residues. Germline V gene sequence: CDR1 SGHRS, CDR2 YFSETQ. The V end was cut by 0 bases, the J end by 2 bases, with 6 bases between. The CDR3 reads CASSLESPYEQYF. The CDR3 DNA reads as TGCGCCAGCAGCTTGGAGTCCCCCTACGAGCAGTACTTC. Based on the CDR3 plus reference TRBV5-1 and TRBJ2-7, the full variable domain is KAGVTQTPRYLIKTRGQQVTLSCSPISGHRSVSWYQQTPGQGLQFLFEYFSETQRNKGNFPGRFSGRQFSNSRSEMNVSTLELGDSALYLCASSLESPYEQYFGPGTRLTVT.

This clonotype was recorded a few times. The rearrangement links TRBV7-2 to TRBJ2-5, with D perhaps matching TRBD1 (6 bases). The CDR3 contains 16 residues. The germline V and J ends were trimmed by 5 bases and 5 bases, with 21 bases remaining between them. Germline loops: CDR1 SGHTA, CDR2 FQGNSA. The CDR3 DNA sequence: TGTGCCAGCAGCACCCAAGGGACACCAAGGGCTGAGACCCAGTACTTC. Translating it yields CASSTQGTPRAETQYF.

This clonotype was counted at least ten times. The chain employs TRBV7-9 and TRBJ2-3; no reliable D call. The germline V gene encodes CDR1 SEHNR and CDR2 FQNEAQ (reference sequence). This CDR3 region has 11 residues. V gave up 5 bases and J gave up 3 bases, with 3 bases separating them. The DNA for the CDR3 is TGTGCCAGCAGCCAAACAGATACGCAGTATTTT. It codes for CASSQTDTQYF.

This clonotype was seen a few times. The rearrangement uses TRBV9 and TRBJ2-5; D not resolved. This CDR3 comprises 14 residues. The V gene's germline CDR1 is SGDLS and CDR2 YYNGEE. V dropped 0 bases and J dropped 1 base, with 7 bases sitting between them. CDR3 loop: CASSVGAGQETQYF. In nucleotides, the CDR3 is TGTGCCAGCAGCGTAGGGGCAGGCCAAGAGACCCAGTACTTC.

The rearrangement joins TRBV9 to TRBJ2-1; possibly TRBD2 for D (6 bases). CDR3 length: 14 residues. Germline V gene data show CDR1 as SGDLS and CDR2 as YYNGEE. Trimming left V 3 bases short and J 8 bases short, with 15 bases between. CDR3 nucleotide sequence: TGTGCCAGCAGCGCCTGGGGGACGGGAGATGAGCAGTTCTTC. Translation gives CASSAWGTGDEQFF.

This clonotype was found a few times. This chain connects TRBV12-3 or TRBV12-4 to TRBJ1-1, with D perhaps matching TRBD1 (6 bases). The CDR3 contains 14 residues. Trimming removed 6 bases from V and 1 base from J, with 12 bases in between. The chain's CDR3 is CASRTGTQNTEAFF. CDR3 nucleotides: TGTGCCAGCAGAACCGGGACACAGAACACTGAAGCTTTCTTT.

This rearrangement joins TRBV12-3 or TRBV12-4 to TRBJ1-1; the D gene is possibly TRBD1 (6 bases). The CDR3 contains 14 residues. V shed 6 bases and J shed 4 bases, with 15 bases lying between them. CDR3 in DNA: TGTGCCAGCAGCTCCCAACAGGGTTTCACTGAAGCTTTCTTT. Translating it yields CASSSQQGFTEAFF.

This sequence joins TRBV7-2 and TRBJ1-3; the D is unclear. The CDR3 runs 15 residues. The V end was cut by 1 base, the J end by 4 bases, with 11 bases between. Looked up from germline, CDR1 is SGHTA and CDR2 is FQGNSA. The DNA of the CDR3 is TGTGCCAGCAGCTTAGTGGCAGGAGGCGGAAACACCATATATTTT. Its protein is CASSLVAGGGNTIYF.

V gene TRBV6-6 combines with J gene TRBJ2-1, with unresolved D. V lost 7 bases and J 8 bases, leaving 18 bases between the germline ends. Germline CDR1 and CDR2: MNHNY and SVGAGI (reference sequence). The CDR3 runs 14 residues. The CDR3 sequence is CASIKAPLLDEQFF. The CDR3 coding sequence is TGTGCCAGCATCAAAGCGCCCCTGCTTGATGAGCAGTTCTTC.

The V call is TRBV30, the J call TRBJ2-5, with D possibly matching TRBD2 (6 bases). The CDR3 totals 14 residues. Germline V gene lookup returns CDR1 GTSNPN and CDR2 SVGIG (reference sequence). Trimming took 2 bases from V and 9 from J, leaving 19 bases between them. The CDR3 DNA follows: TGTGCCTGGAGTACGCGGGGTGGCCAAGCGCCCCAGTACTTC. Translation: CAWSTRGGQAPQYF. Looking up the rest from reference TRBV30 and TRBJ2-5 gives the full variable domain: SQTIHQWPATLVQPVGSPLSLECTVEGTSNPNLYWYRQAAGRGLQLLFYSVGIGQISSEVPQNLSASRPQDRQFILSSKKLLLSDSGFYLCAWSTRGGQAPQYFGPGTRLLVL.

This clonotype has ten or more counts. The rearrangement joins TRBV5-1 to TRBJ2-3; 13 nucleotides match TRBD2. The J segment lost 1 base and the V segment lost 0 bases, leaving 2 bases of the junction unmatched. This CDR3 has 17 amino acids. CDR1 is SGHRS and CDR2 is YFSETQ in the germline V gene. The CDR3 region is CASSLDGTSGGTDTQYF. The CDR3 DNA follows: TGCGCCAGCAGCTTGGATGGGACTAGCGGGGGCACAGATACGCAGTATTTT. Supplemented by reference TRBV5-1 and TRBJ2-3, the full variable domain reads KAGVTQTPRYLIKTRGQQVTLSCSPISGHRSVSWYQQTPGQGLQFLFEYFSETQRNKGNFPGRFSGRQFSNSRSEMNVSTLELGDSALYLCASSLDGTSGGTDTQYFGPGTRLTVL.

J is TRBJ1-6 and V is TRBV4-1; maybe TRBD1 (6 bases). CDR3 length: 16 amino acids. Germline CDR1 and CDR2: MGHRA and YSYEKL. The germline V and J ends were trimmed by 0 bases and 9 bases, with 15 bases remaining between them. The CDR3: CASSQDRGYEGSPLHF. CDR3 coding DNA: TGCGCCAGCAGCCAAGATAGGGGGTATGAAGGTTCACCCCTCCACTTT.

This clonotype was recorded a few times. This sequence joins TRBV12-3 or TRBV12-4 and TRBJ2-2; 9 nucleotides match TRBD1. V was pared by 5 bases and J by 4 bases, with 5 bases of the junction left unmatched. The CDR3 sequence is 15 residues long. The CDR3 here is CASSQDRGRTGELFF. The CDR3 DNA follows: TGTGCCAGCAGTCAGGACAGGGGCCGCACCGGGGAGCTGTTTTTT.

This chain connects TRBV12-3 or TRBV12-4 to TRBJ2-3; D unresolved. The CDR3 extends over 13 amino acids. Trimming left V 0 bases short and J 2 bases short, with 3 bases between. CDR3 in amino acids: CASSLAPTDTQYF. The DNA for the CDR3 is TGTGCCAGCAGTTTAGCCCCCACAGATACGCAGTATTTT.

CDR3 nucleotide sequence: TGTGCCAGCAGCACCCCTTCGGGCCGGACTAGCGGTAATGAGCAGTTCTTC. Translated: CASSTPSGRTSGNEQFF. The rearrangement uses TRBV7-6 and TRBJ2-1; 10 nucleotides agree with TRBD2. Trimming removed 5 bases from V and 7 bases from J; junction bases left unmatched: 14. The CDR3 covers 17 residues. Germline V gives CDR1 SGHVS, CDR2 FNYEAQ. Filled out from reference TRBV7-6 and TRBJ2-1, the complete variable domain reads GAGVSQSPRYKVTKRGQDVALRCDPISGHVSLYWYRQALGQGPEFLTYFNYEAQQDKSGLPNDRFSAERPEGSISTLTIQRTEQRDSAMYRCASSTPSGRTSGNEQFFGPGTRLTVL.

At least ten counts were recorded for this clonotype. The gene calls are TRBV12-3 or TRBV12-4 and TRBJ1-6, with unresolved D. This CDR3 is 15 amino acids long. Trimming stripped 3 bases from V and 0 bases from J, with 6 bases between. CDR3 sequence reads: CASSLASSYNSPLHF. The CDR3 region has the DNA TGTGCCAGCAGTTTGGCTAGCTCCTATAATTCACCCCTCCACTTT.

The rearrangement joins TRBV20-1 to TRBJ1-6; the D gene is possibly TRBD1 (6 bases). The length of the CDR3 is 15 residues. V was clipped by 5 bases and J by 9 bases, with 20 bases between them. Germline V gene sequence: CDR1 DFQATT, CDR2 SNEGSKA (reference sequence). The CDR3 DNA is TGCAGTGCTCTCGGACCGGGACACCTCACTTCACCCCTCCACTTT. As protein: CSALGPGHLTSPLHF.

This clonotype was found a few times. The chain carries TRBV12-3 or TRBV12-4 and TRBJ1-4; the D gene is possibly TRBD1 (6 bases). Trimming took 6 bases from V and 4 from J, leaving 12 bases between them. There are 14 residues in the CDR3. CDR3 residues: CASSPGQINEKLFF. The DNA of the CDR3 is TGTGCCAGCAGCCCCGGACAGATTAATGAAAAACTGTTTTTT.

This clonotype was observed a handful of times. This sequence joins TRBV6-5 and TRBJ1-2; TRBD1 is a possible D gene (5 bases). The V gene lost 3 bases and the J gene lost 4 bases, with 21 bases spanning the gap. The CDR3 contains 17 residues. Germline CDR1 MNHEY, CDR2 SVGAGI. The CDR3 region is CASSYRVYGAEIYGYTF. The CDR3, as DNA: TGTGCCAGCAGTTATAGGGTATATGGGGCCGAGATCTATGGCTACACCTTC.

This clonotype was counted between two and nine times. V is TRBV20-1 and J is TRBJ2-2; D gene unclear. The CDR3 is made up of 14 amino acids. The V end lost 4 bases, the J end lost 2 bases, and 11 bases lay between the germline ends. Germline CDR1 is DFQATT and CDR2 is SNEGSKA (reference sequence). CDR3 loop: CSANMPLNTGELFF. The CDR3 DNA is TGCAGTGCTAATATGCCTCTTAACACCGGGGAGCTGTTTTTT.

V and J are TRBV3-1 and TRBJ1-4; D may be TRBD1 (6 bases). The germline V and J ends were trimmed by 4 bases and 8 bases, with 14 bases remaining between them. There are 14 residues in the CDR3. Germline-derived CDR1 and CDR2 are LGHDT and YNNKEL (reference sequence). CDR3 in amino acids: CASSPERGREKLFF. CDR3 DNA: TGTGCCAGCAGCCCTGAGAGGGGGAGGGAAAAACTGTTTTTT.

This clonotype was detected only a few times. V and J are TRBV21-1 and TRBJ1-3. TRBV21-1 has pseudogene status. There are 16 residues in the CDR3. In DNA form, the CDR3 reads TGTGCCAGCAGCCCTCCGAGGCGGGTCTCCGGAAACACCATATATTTT. Protein: CASSPPRRVSGNTIYF.

This clonotype was detected ten times or more. The chain couples TRBV29-1 to TRBJ2-7; D is ambiguous. Germline lookup yields CDR1 SQVTM and CDR2 ANQGSEA. Deletions cut 4 bases from V and 3 bases from J, with 7 bases between. This CDR3 comprises 11 residues. CDR3 loop: CSVAQYYEQYF. CDR3 in DNA: TGCAGCGTTGCTCAGTACTACGAGCAGTACTTC.

This chain links TRBV24-1 with TRBJ1-4; TRBD1 matches 8 bases. The length of the CDR3 is 15 residues. From germline, CDR1 is KGHDR and CDR2 SFDVKD. J was trimmed by 3 bases and V by 6 bases; bases with no gene match: 5. DNA of the CDR3: TGTGCCACCAGTTCAGGGGGCGTATCTAATGAAAAACTGTTTTTT. This encodes CATSSGGVSNEKLFF.

The V and J genes are TRBV6-4 and TRBJ1-1; 7 nucleotides line up with TRBD1. The CDR3 sequence is 13 residues long. Germline CDR1 and CDR2: MRHNA and SNTAGT. The J segment lost 3 bases and the V segment lost 6 bases, leaving 4 bases of the junction unmatched. The DNA of the CDR3 is TGTGCCAGCAGGGCCAGGGGGGACACTGAAGCTTTCTTT. Amino acids: CASRARGDTEAFF.